A single sample gave rise to the 17 T cell receptor beta chains below, sequenced in a study of blood T cell repertoires in COVID-19. The data were produced by immunoSEQ multiplex PCR, yet TCRdb's version contains in-frame clones alone and is incomplete. This sample has 150,000 to 200,000 clones, with roughly nine tenths found just once. The source material was PBMCs or T cells enriched from blood (not recorded which). The origin of the receptors is a human donor with acute COVID-19. The donor label of this sample is uncertain.

The genes are TRBV18 and TRBJ2-5, with D maybe TRBD2 (5 bases). This CDR3 contains 14 residues. In germline, CDR1 is KGHSH, CDR2 LQKENI. Between the trimmed V and J ends, which lost 6 bases and 4 bases, there was a span of 15 bases. The CDR3 protein is CASSTNARGETQYF. The CDR3 DNA follows: TGTGCCAGCTCGACTAATGCCCGGGGAGAGACCCAGTACTTC.

This sequence joins TRBV19 and TRBJ2-2, with D perhaps matching TRBD1 (7 bases). CDR3 length: 13 residues. V was trimmed by 3 bases and J by 8 bases, leaving 10 bases between them. Germline loops: CDR1 LNHDA, CDR2 SQIVND (reference sequence). CDR3 in DNA: TGTGCCAGTAGTATCAGGGGGGCTGGGGAGCTGTTTTTT. Amino acids: CASSIRGAGELFF.

The V and J genes are TRBV15 and TRBJ1-5, with D uncertain. Trimming took 0 bases from V and 3 from J, leaving 6 bases between them. The CDR3 runs 14 residues. Germline lookup yields CDR1 LNHNV and CDR2 YYDKDF (reference sequence). The CDR3, as DNA: TGTGCCACCAGCAGAGATCGGGACAATCAGCCCCAGCATTTT. It yields the protein CATSRDRDNQPQHF.

This chain joins TRBV30 and TRBJ1-6; no clear D. From germline, CDR1 is GTSNPN and CDR2 SVGIG (reference sequence). V was cut by 4 bases and J by 5 bases, with 9 bases left in between. The CDR3 is 13 residues long. The CDR3 sequence is CAWTGTDNSPLHF. CDR3 DNA sequence: TGTGCCTGGACAGGAACGGATAATTCACCCCTCCACTTT. The full variable domain, its missing parts supplied by reference TRBV30 and TRBJ1-6, is SQTIHQWPATLVQPVGSPLSLECTVEGTSNPNLYWYRQAAGRGLQLLFYSVGIGQISSEVPQNLSASRPQDRQFILSSKKLLLSDSGFYLCAWTGTDNSPLHFGNGTRLTVT.

The chain links TRBV5-6 to TRBJ1-1; D might be TRBD1 (5 bases). Trimming removed 5 bases from V and 8 bases from J, with 16 bases in between. The CDR3 runs to 13 residues. Germline CDR1 and CDR2: SGHDT and YYEEEE. CDR3 loop: CASSQPGLGEAFF. The DNA of the CDR3 is TGTGCCAGCAGTCAGCCAGGGTTGGGCGAAGCTTTCTTT. The whole variable domain, filled in from reference TRBV5-6 and TRBJ1-1, reads DAGVTQSPTHLIKTRGQQVTLRCSPKSGHDTVSWYQQALGQGPQFIFQYYEEEERQRGNFPDRFSGHQFPNYSSELNVNALLLGDSALYLCASSQPGLGEAFFGQGTRLTVV.

There are a few counts of this clone. This rearrangement joins TRBV6-2 or TRBV6-3 to TRBJ2-5; 7 bases match TRBD2. From germline, CDR1 is MNHEY and CDR2 SVGEGT. The CDR3 sequence is 16 residues long. J gave up 2 bases and V 6 bases, and 12 bases lay outside the gene matches. CDR3 protein: CASSPLAATKQETQYF. CDR3 DNA: TGTGCCAGCAGCCCTCTAGCGGCTACAAAGCAAGAGACCCAGTACTTC.

The J gene is TRBJ2-7, the V gene TRBV27; D ambiguous. Between the trimmed V and J ends, which lost 0 bases and 1 base, there was a span of 13 bases. This CDR3 is built from 16 residues. From germline, CDR1 is MNHEY and CDR2 SMNVEV (reference sequence). The CDR3 DNA sequence: TGTGCCAGCAGTTTATCGGCGGCAGCCAATTCCTACGAGCAGTACTTC. This codes for CASSLSAAANSYEQYF.

The chain recombines TRBV7-6 with TRBJ2-1, with a weak D call TRBD1 (6 bases). The CDR3 extends over 14 amino acids. Per germline, CDR1 SGHVS and CDR2 FNYEAQ. V gave up 5 bases and J gave up 0 bases, with 8 bases separating them. CDR3 in amino acids: CASSKGDSYNEQFF. The CDR3 nucleotides read TGTGCCAGCAGCAAGGGGGACTCCTACAATGAGCAGTTCTTC. Supplemented by reference TRBV7-6 and TRBJ2-1, the full variable domain reads GAGVSQSPRYKVTKRGQDVALRCDPISGHVSLYWYRQALGQGPEFLTYFNYEAQQDKSGLPNDRFSAERPEGSISTLTIQRTEQRDSAMYRCASSKGDSYNEQFFGPGTRLTVL.

The V and J genes are TRBV9 and TRBJ2-3; D not resolved. V lost 5 bases and J 2 bases, leaving 9 bases between the germline ends. This CDR3 contains 13 residues. CDR1 and CDR2 from the germline V gene are SGDLS and YYNGEE. In DNA form, the CDR3 reads TGTGCCAGCAGGTGGCTCGCCACAGATACGCAGTATTTT. As protein: CASRWLATDTQYF. The entire variable domain, with the rest obtained from reference TRBV9 and TRBJ2-3, is as follows: DSGVTQTPKHLITATGQRVTLRCSPRSGDLSVYWYQQSLDQGLQFLIQYYNGEERAKGNILERFSAQQFPDLHSELNLSSLELGDSALYFCASRWLATDTQYFGPGTRLTVL.

The V gene is TRBV5-1, the J gene TRBJ1-2; TRBD1 aligns across 10 bases. This CDR3 comprises 16 residues. J was trimmed by 8 bases and V by 2 bases; bases with no gene match: 12. The germline V gene has CDR1 SGHRS and CDR2 YFSETQ. The CDR3 is CASSFLTGGDSGGYTF. The CDR3 nucleotides are TGCGCCAGCAGCTTCCTGACAGGGGGCGATTCGGGAGGCTACACCTTC.

V usage is TRBV23-1 and J usage is TRBJ2-7; tentatively, D is TRBD2 (6 bases). TRBV23-1 is known as an ORF, though its function is uncertain. V lost 0 bases to trimming and J lost 5 bases, with 11 bases between them. The CDR3 extends over 14 amino acids. CDR3 in amino acids: CASSQSRREHEQYF. In DNA, the CDR3 is TGCGCCAGCAGTCAATCGCGGAGGGAACACGAGCAGTACTTC.

V is TRBV10-3 and J is TRBJ2-7, with 7 nucleotides matching TRBD1. Germline V gene data show CDR1 as ENHRY and CDR2 as SYGVKD. V dropped 11 bases and J dropped 0; count of bases not matched to a gene: 10. The CDR3 consists of 14 residues. The DNA of the CDR3 is TGTGCCGCCCGAGCCGGGACAGACTCCTACGAGCAGTACTTC. It translates to CAARAGTDSYEQYF.

This chain connects TRBV2 to TRBJ2-6; a possible D gene is TRBD1 (6 bases). Per the germline V gene, CDR1 is SNHLY and CDR2 is FYNNEI. V gave up 6 bases and J gave up 0 bases, with 12 bases separating them. CDR3 size: 16 residues. The CDR3 reads CASSLDRNSGANVLTF. CDR3 bases: TGTGCCAGCAGCCTCGACAGGAACTCTGGGGCCAACGTCCTGACTTTC.

The chain couples TRBV18 to TRBJ1-3; 7 nucleotides line up with TRBD1. The J segment lost 2 bases and the V segment lost 7 bases, leaving 11 bases of the junction unmatched. Germline CDR1 and CDR2: KGHSH and LQKENI. The CDR3 totals 16 residues. DNA of the CDR3: TGTGCCAGCTTCCTGACAGGGATGATTGCTGGAAACACCATATATTTT. Its translation is CASFLTGMIAGNTIYF. Combining the CDR3 with reference TRBV18 and TRBJ1-3 gives the whole variable domain NAGVMQNPRHLVRRRGQEARLRCSPMKGHSHVYWYRQLPEEGLKFMVYLQKENIIDESGMPKERFSAEFPKEGPSILRIQQVVRGDSAAYFCASFLTGMIAGNTIYFGEGSWLTVV.

The chain links TRBV19 to TRBJ2-3; 9 positions agree with TRBD1. The CDR3 totals 15 residues. Per the germline V gene, CDR1 is LNHDA and CDR2 is SQIVND (reference sequence). The V gene end was trimmed by 8 bases and the J gene end by 3 bases; junction bases not matched to a gene: 9. CDR3 protein: CASGPQGAKTDTQYF. In nucleotides, the CDR3 is TGTGCCAGTGGCCCACAGGGGGCGAAGACAGATACGCAGTATTTT.

This chain joins TRBV12-3 or TRBV12-4 and TRBJ2-7, with D possibly TRBD1 on 5 matching bases. V shed 7 bases and J shed 1 base, with 11 bases lying between them. The CDR3 covers 13 residues. In DNA form, the CDR3 reads TGTGCCAGCACCTCGACAGTTTCCTACGAGCAGTACTTC. It codes for CASTSTVSYEQYF.

This chain joins TRBV29-1 and TRBJ1-1, with 10 bases lining up with TRBD1. Germline CDR1 is SQVTM and CDR2 is ANQGSEA. The CDR3 is 17 residues long. After removal of 0 bases from V and 6 bases from J, the junction contained 13 bases not matched to a gene. The CDR3 DNA follows: TGCAGCGTTGAAGACCGCATTCGGGGACAGGGGTTTTCTGAAGCTTTCTTT. Its protein is CSVEDRIRGQGFSEAFF.